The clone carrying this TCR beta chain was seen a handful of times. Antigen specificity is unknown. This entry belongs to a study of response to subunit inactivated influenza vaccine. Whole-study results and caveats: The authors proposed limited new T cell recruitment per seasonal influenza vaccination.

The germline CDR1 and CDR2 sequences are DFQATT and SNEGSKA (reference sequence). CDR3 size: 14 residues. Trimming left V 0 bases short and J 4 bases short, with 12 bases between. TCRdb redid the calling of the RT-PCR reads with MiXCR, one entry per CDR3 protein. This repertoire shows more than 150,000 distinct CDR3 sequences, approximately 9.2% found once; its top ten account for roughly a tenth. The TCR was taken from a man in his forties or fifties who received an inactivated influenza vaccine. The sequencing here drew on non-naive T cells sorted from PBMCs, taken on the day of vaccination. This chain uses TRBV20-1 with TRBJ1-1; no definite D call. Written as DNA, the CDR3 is TGCAGTGCTAGAGATATTGCTATCTTCACTGAAGCTTTCTTT. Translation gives CSARDIAIFTEAFF.